The rows below give T cell receptor beta chains drawn from one sample of a study of OX40 agonist ivuxolimab in advanced cancers. Clones were read by immunoSEQ multiplex PCR, and TCRdb kept only the in-frame ones, dropping some. The repertoire includes around 80,000 clones, around 88% of them detected once, and roughly 0.71% sits in the top ten. Sequences were derived from CD4+ or CD8+ T cells sorted from blood, sampled in a trial of the OX40 agonist ivuxolimab. These receptor sequences come from an adult with an advanced solid tumor such as melanoma, head and neck, liver or kidney cancer. The CDR3 runs from the conserved cysteine through the conserved F or W. D genes are given only for firm matches. Size values are once, few and many counts, or a class for expanded clones, and some rows have none.

j_gene,d_gene,v_gene,abundance,CDR3aa,CDR3nt
TRBJ1-5,NA,TRBV5-1,NA,CASSLTGRVRPQHF,TGCGCCAGCAGCTTAACCGGTCGGGTGCGGCCCCAGCATTTT
TRBJ2-3,TRBD2,TRBV7-2,once,CASSLRPREDDTQYF,TGTGCCAGCAGCCTCCGGCCGCGGGAGGATGATACGCAGTATTTT
TRBJ2-1,NA,TRBV9,NA,CASSPRGVYNEQFF,TGTGCCAGCAGCCCCCGTGGAGTTTACAATGAGCAGTTCTTC
TRBJ1-5,NA,TRBV29-1,NA,CSVEVVEGGPQHF,TGCAGCGTTGAAGTAGTAGAGGGAGGGCCCCAGCATTTT
TRBJ2-1,TRBD1,TRBV28,NA,CATEQGAPNEQFF,TGTGCCACCGAACAGGGGGCCCCCAATGAGCAGTTCTTC
TRBJ2-3,NA,TRBV11-1,NA,CASNLYSTSTDTQYF,TGTGCCAGCAACTTATATAGTACCAGCACAGATACGCAGTATTTT
TRBJ2-5,TRBD1,TRBV29-1,NA,CSAGGQGRRETQYF,TGCAGTGCGGGGGGACAGGGGCGCCGGGAGACCCAGTACTTC
TRBJ2-4,TRBD2,TRBV5-6,NA,CASSFLLAVSAKNIQYF,TGTGCCAGCAGCTTTCTACTAGCGGTTAGCGCCAAAAACATTCAGTACTTC
TRBJ1-3,NA,TRBV4-3,NA,CASSQTGEVYSGNTIYF,TGCGCCAGCAGCCAAACAGGAGAGGTTTACTCTGGAAACACCATATATTTT
TRBJ2-7,NA,TRBV6-1,NA,CASSEGGLLYEQYF,TGTGCCAGCAGTGAAGGGGGACTTTTATACGAGCAGTACTTC
TRBJ1-4,NA,TRBV28,NA,CASSPLSGFSNEKLFF,TGTGCCAGCAGTCCTCTATCCGGCTTCAGTAATGAAAAACTGTTTTTT
TRBJ2-6,NA,TRBV6-5,NA,CATNFGGAGANVLTF,TGTGCCACAAACTTCGGGGGAGCTGGGGCCAACGTCCTGACTTTC
TRBJ2-7,TRBD2,TRBV9,NA,CASSVSGRDDEQYF,TGTGCCAGCAGCGTGAGCGGGAGGGACGACGAGCAGTACTTC
TRBJ2-1,TRBD2,TRBV28,NA,CASSSTSGRGNEQFF,TGTGCCAGCAGTTCCACTAGCGGGAGAGGCAATGAGCAGTTCTTC
TRBJ2-3,NA,TRBV5-1,NA,CASSSGQPIDTQYF,TGCGCCAGCAGCTCCGGACAGCCAATAGATACGCAGTATTTT
TRBJ2-7,NA,TRBV19,NA,CASSLHTGRSYEQYF,TGTGCCAGTAGTTTGCATACGGGACGCAGTTACGAGCAGTACTTC
TRBJ2-3,NA,TRBV4-1,NA,CASSQEKGATDTQYF,TGCGCCAGCAGCCAAGAAAAAGGGGCCACAGATACGCAGTATTTT
TRBJ1-3,NA,TRBV7-9,NA,CASSLGRPIGNTIYF,TGTGCCAGCAGCTTGGGCAGGCCTATCGGAAACACCATATATTTT
TRBJ2-2,TRBD1,TRBV19,NA,CASNPTGVGTGELFF,TGTGCCAGTAACCCGACAGGGGTGGGCACCGGGGAGCTGTTTTTT
TRBJ1-1,NA,TRBV11-3,NA,CASSLDSATEAFF,TGTGCCAGCAGCCTCGACAGTGCCACTGAAGCTTTCTTT
TRBJ1-5,NA,TRBV7-2,NA,CASSNRANNQPQHF,TGTGCCAGCAGCAACCGAGCCAACAATCAGCCCCAGCATTTT
TRBJ2-5,NA,TRBV7-8,NA,CASSLEVVETQYF,TGTGCCAGCAGCTTAGAGGTTGTAGAGACCCAGTACTTC
TRBJ1-1,NA,TRBV5-3,NA,CARRDIRWTEAFF,TGTGCCAGACGGGACATTAGGTGGACTGAAGCTTTCTTT
TRBJ2-2,TRBD2,TRBV28,NA,CASRLAGNTGELFF,TGTGCCAGCAGACTAGCGGGAAACACCGGGGAGCTGTTTTTT
TRBJ2-1,TRBD2,TRBV7-3,NA,CASSPAGGAGYNEQFF,TGTGCCAGCAGCCCTGCCGGGGGGGCGGGATACAATGAGCAGTTCTTC
TRBJ2-3,TRBD2,TRBV10-3,once,CAIRGTTTDTQYF,TGTGCCATCAGAGGGACTACGACAGATACGCAGTATTTT
TRBJ1-2,NA,TRBV5-4,NA,CASTVPAGKQGYTF,TGTGCCAGCACCGTGCCGGCGGGGAAACAGGGCTACACCTTC
TRBJ2-7,NA,TRBV12-2,NA,CASRLQREGHVEQYF,TGTGCAAGTCGCCTCCAGCGGGAGGGCCACGTCGAGCAGTACTTC
TRBJ2-1,NA,TRBV10-3,NA,CAISARGSYNEQFF,TGTGCCATCAGTGCGCGCGGCTCCTACAATGAGCAGTTCTTC
TRBJ2-5,TRBD1,TRBV5-4,NA,CASSLTGDKETQYF,TGTGCCAGCAGCTTGACAGGGGATAAAGAGACCCAGTACTTC
TRBJ2-2,NA,TRBV5-1,NA,CASSLRVQGDGGELFF,TGCGCCAGCAGCTTGAGAGTTCAGGGTGACGGCGGGGAGCTGTTTTTT
TRBJ2-7,TRBD2,TRBV6-4,once,CASSAPSETSGSPYEQYF,TGTGCCAGCAGTGCCCCTTCAGAAACTAGCGGGTCCCCCTACGAGCAGTACTTC
TRBJ1-5,NA,TRBV28,NA,CASSLTTGLIQPQHF,TGTGCCAGCAGTTTAACTACAGGGCTCATCCAGCCCCAGCATTTT
TRBJ2-5,NA,TRBV5-4,NA,CASQLGVRQETQYF,TGTGCCAGCCAGCTTGGGGTACGCCAAGAGACCCAGTACTTC
TRBJ2-7,TRBD2,TRBV15,NA,CATSRDLSGSSYEQYF,TGTGCCACCAGCAGAGATCTGAGCGGGAGCTCCTACGAGCAGTACTTC
TRBJ2-1,TRBD2,TRBV27,NA,CASSLSVGGPSYNEQFF,TGTGCCAGCAGTTTATCGGTGGGAGGGCCTTCCTACAATGAGCAGTTCTTC
TRBJ2-5,NA,TRBV7-2,NA,CASSFKYPQETQYF,TGTGCCAGCAGCTTTAAGTATCCTCAAGAGACCCAGTACTTC
TRBJ2-6,NA,TRBV28,NA,CASSSDSYSGANVLTF,TGTGCCAGCAGTTCGGACAGCTACTCTGGGGCCAACGTCCTGACTTTC
TRBJ1-4,NA,TRBV6-5,NA,CASSYLRTAGNEKLFF,TGTGCCAGCAGTTACTTACGGACAGCTGGGAATGAAAAACTGTTTTTT
TRBJ2-7,NA,TRBV19,NA,CASSLRTDSYEQYF,TGTGCCAGTAGCCTTAGGACGGATAGCTACGAGCAGTACTTC
TRBJ2-5,NA,TRBV7-3,NA,CASSLRSIGWDGQETQYF,TGTGCCAGCAGCTTACGGTCTATAGGGTGGGATGGTCAAGAGACCCAGTACTTC
TRBJ2-5,NA,TRBV4-2,NA,CASSQGSGQETQYF,TGTGCCAGCAGCCAAGGTTCCGGGCAAGAGACCCAGTACTTC
TRBJ2-7,NA,TRBV18,NA,CASSSLAQTGHHSYEQYF,TGTGCCAGCTCTAGCCTGGCACAAACAGGGCATCACTCCTACGAGCAGTACTTC
TRBJ2-5,NA,TRBV11-1,NA,CASTFLGGETQYF,TGTGCCAGCACCTTTCTAGGTGGAGAGACCCAGTACTTC
TRBJ1-2,NA,TRBV7-2,NA,CASSSDGLNYGYTF,TGTGCCAGCAGCTCCGACGGACTTAACTATGGCTACACCTTC
TRBJ1-5,NA,TRBV6-6,NA,CASSYTERGPQGTDHF,TGTGCCAGCAGTTACACCGAGCGGGGCCCCCAGGGTACGGATCATTTT